This T cell receptor (beta chain) was recovered during a study of control samples from healthy donors and cancer patients. The assay was immunoSEQ multiplex PCR, and TCRdb's table has in-frame clones only and misses some. The table shows about 34,000 clones, with approximately 94% occurring only once. This TCR was sampled from a man aged 40-50 years with colorectal cancer. The sample taken for sequencing was PBMCs.

The CDR3 DNA is TGTGCCAGCAGCCCAAGGGGGGACAGGGGCACAGATACGCAGTATTTT. Translating gives CASSPRGDRGTDTQYF. This chain joins TRBV7-9 and TRBJ2-3, with 9 bases lining up with TRBD1. V lost 5 bases, J lost 1 base, and 7 bases stayed unmatched. The CDR3 runs to 16 residues. Germline V gene sequence: CDR1 SEHNR, CDR2 FQNEAQ (reference sequence).